Shown below are 21 T cell receptor beta chains from a single sample sequenced in a study of neurological immune-mediated disorders. A single record per CDR3 protein comes from TCRdb applying MiXCR to the 5' RACE reads. This table holds approximately 44,000 distinct CDR3 sequences, around 5.3% found once. Material for sequencing was CD4+ T cells from blood. Source of these receptors: a woman younger than 35 with multiple sclerosis.

This clonotype was detected only a few times. V is TRBV30 and J is TRBJ1-5, with unresolved D. The CDR3 runs 13 residues. Germline loops: CDR1 GTSNPN, CDR2 SVGIG (reference sequence). The germline V and J ends were trimmed by 0 bases and 5 bases, with 8 bases remaining between them. The DNA of the CDR3 is TGTGCCTGGAGTGTACGTAAGGATCAGCCCCAGCATTTT. It translates to CAWSVRKDQPQHF.

This clonotype was counted ten times or more. V gene TRBV24-1 combines with J gene TRBJ2-2; maybe TRBD1 (5 bases). The V gene's germline CDR1 is KGHDR and CDR2 SFDVKD. The CDR3 loop spans 15 amino acids. Trimming removed 3 bases from V and 5 bases from J, with 12 bases in between. This CDR3 reads CATSDQRQGTGELFF. The DNA for the CDR3 is TGTGCCACCAGTGATCAGAGGCAGGGTACCGGGGAGCTGTTTTTT.

This clonotype has at least ten counts. The gene calls are TRBV5-4 and TRBJ1-2, with a tentative D call TRBD1 (5 bases). The V and J ends lost 1 base and 5 bases respectively, with 15 bases between them. Germline V CDR1 and CDR2: SGHNT, YYREEE (reference sequence). This CDR3 comprises 15 residues. CDR3 coding DNA: TGTGCCAGCAGCTTGCCCCAGGGCCTCGCATATGGCTACACCTTC. Translated: CASSLPQGLAYGYTF.

The table lists this clonotype with many counts. The chain carries TRBV14 and TRBJ2-5, with a possible D match to TRBD1 (5 bases). The germline V gene encodes CDR1 SGHDN and CDR2 FVKESK. V lost 5 bases and J lost 3, with 16 bases in between. The CDR3 extends over 15 amino acids. In nucleotides, the CDR3 is TGTGCCAGCAGCGCCCTGGGCACAGGAGAAGAGACCCAGTACTTC. Translating gives CASSALGTGEETQYF.

The chain recombines TRBV20-1 with TRBJ2-6, with no clear D. CDR1 and CDR2 (germline): DFQATT, SNEGSKA (reference sequence). V was trimmed by 6 bases and J by 4 bases, leaving 10 bases between them. The CDR3 length is 13 residues. The CDR3 DNA follows: TGCAGTGCCCACAACCCAGGGGCCAACGTCCTGACTTTC. Its protein product is CSAHNPGANVLTF.

This clonotype was detected many times. The chain uses TRBV6-5 and TRBJ2-3; possible D gene TRBD1, 5 bases. With 2 bases removed from V and 0 bases from J, the gap between germline ends came to 6 bases. The CDR3 spans 14 residues. Per the germline V gene, CDR1 is MNHEY and CDR2 is SVGAGI. CDR3 sequence (DNA): TGTGCCAGCAGTTACAGGGGAAGCACAGATACGCAGTATTTT. It codes for CASSYRGSTDTQYF.

This clonotype was seen many times. This rearrangement joins TRBV15 to TRBJ2-1, with 11 bases matching TRBD1. Looked up from germline, CDR1 is LNHNV and CDR2 is YYDKDF (reference sequence). The trim removed 4 bases at V and 6 bases at J, leaving 5 bases unmatched. The CDR3 has 15 amino acids. This CDR3 is CATSIGQGAFNEQFF. The CDR3 coding sequence is TGTGCCACCAGCATAGGACAGGGGGCGTTCAATGAGCAGTTCTTC.

This clonotype was found a few times. The rearrangement joins TRBV10-1 to TRBJ2-5; TRBD2 matches 12 bases. Unmatched junction bases numbered 6, after V lost 6 bases and J lost 4 bases. The CDR3 contains 15 residues. Germline-derived CDR1 and CDR2 are WNHNN and SYGVQD (reference sequence). The CDR3 DNA is TGCGCCAGCAGCCAGACTAGCGGGAGTGGAGAGACCCAGTACTTC. Protein: CASSQTSGSGETQYF.

Many counts were recorded for this clonotype. This chain joins TRBV11-2 and TRBJ1-3; D is undetermined. The CDR3 is made up of 16 amino acids. The V and J ends lost 1 base and 0 bases respectively, with 10 bases between them. Germline lookup yields CDR1 SGHAT and CDR2 FQNNGV. This CDR3 reads CASSLGQKISGNTIYF. CDR3 sequence (DNA): TGTGCCAGCAGCTTAGGGCAGAAAATCTCTGGAAACACCATATATTTT.

Sample share makes this clonotype medium-sized. This chain joins TRBV10-3 and TRBJ2-3; the match to TRBD2 covers 7 bases. CDR3 length: 13 amino acids. From germline, CDR1 is ENHRY and CDR2 SYGVKD. With V trimmed by 3 bases and J by 4 bases, 1 base remained unmatched. The CDR3, as DNA: TGTGCCATCAGTGAACGGGGGGCAGATACGCAGTATTTT. As protein: CAISERGADTQYF.

This clonotype occurred many times. This chain links TRBV12-3 or TRBV12-4 with TRBJ2-2; D is perhaps TRBD1 or TRBD2 (5 bases each). The V gene lost 9 bases and the J gene lost 2 bases, with 13 bases spanning the gap. CDR3 length: 14 amino acids. The CDR3 spells CASGFGGNTGELFF. CDR3 sequence (DNA): TGTGCCAGTGGGTTTGGGGGAAACACCGGGGAGCTGTTTTTT.

This clonotype was seen repeatedly, ten times or more. The chain combines TRBV12-3 or TRBV12-4 with TRBJ2-1; the match to TRBD2 covers 11 bases. CDR3 length: 15 amino acids. After removal of 4 bases from V and 4 bases from J, the junction contained 3 bases not matched to a gene. The CDR3 coding sequence is TGTGCCAGCAGTTCCTTAGCGGGAGGGTACAATGAGCAGTTCTTC. Protein: CASSSLAGGYNEQFF.

This clonotype was observed at least ten times. The V gene is TRBV25-1, the J gene TRBJ1-2; a possible D gene is TRBD1 (5 bases). V lost 8 bases and J lost 8, with 12 bases in between. The CDR3 is 11 amino acids. CDR1 MGHDK and CDR2 SYGVNS come from the germline V gene. The CDR3 sequence: CASGGDLGYTF. DNA of the CDR3: TGTGCCAGCGGAGGGGACCTGGGCTACACCTTC.

Ten or more counts support this clonotype. The chain uses TRBV12-3 or TRBV12-4 and TRBJ1-1; D ambiguous. V was clipped by 3 bases and J by 1 base, with 18 bases between them. This CDR3 spans 17 amino acids. As DNA, the CDR3 is TGTGCCAGCAGTTTGGACCAGACACGAGGCGGGAACACTGAAGCTTTCTTT. Translated: CASSLDQTRGGNTEAFF.

This clonotype showed up many times. The genes are TRBV19 and TRBJ1-1, with 10 bases matching TRBD1. The CDR3 length is 13 residues. Unmatched junction bases numbered 4, after V lost 6 bases and J lost 6 bases. The germline V gene encodes CDR1 LNHDA and CDR2 SQIVND (reference sequence). The DNA of the CDR3 is TGTGCCAGTAGCACCGGGACAGGGGCTGAAGCTTTCTTT. It translates to CASSTGTGAEAFF.

Concerning this clonotype: Mismatch with germline at one junction end may stem from a read error. V usage is TRBV3-1 and J usage is TRBJ2-3; maybe TRBD1 (6 bases). Per germline, CDR1 LGHDT and CDR2 YNNKEL (reference sequence). The CDR3 spans 17 residues. CDR3 loop: CVSSQDGCWGRTDTQYF. The CDR3, as DNA: TGTGTCAGCAGCCAAGATGGTTGTTGGGGGCGCACAGATACGCAGTATTTT.

This clonotype was seen many times. The chain joins TRBV2 to TRBJ1-6, with a weak D call TRBD1 (6 bases). V lost 4 bases to trimming and J lost 0 bases, with 13 bases between them. From germline, CDR1 is SNHLY and CDR2 FYNNEI. The CDR3 sequence is 17 residues long. CDR3 DNA: TGTGCCAGCAGTGGGCCTTTGGACAGCTCCTATAATTCACCCCTCCACTTT. It codes for CASSGPLDSSYNSPLHF. The full variable domain, completed using reference TRBV2 and TRBJ1-6, is EPEVTQTPSHQVTQMGQEVILRCVPISNHLYFYWYRQILGQKVEFLVSFYNNEISEKSEIFDDQFSVERPDGSNFTLKIRSTKLEDSAMYFCASSGPLDSSYNSPLHFGNGTRLTVT.

This clonotype was recorded at least ten times. This sequence joins TRBV29-1 and TRBJ2-3; a weak D match, TRBD2 (5 bases). The V end was cut by 1 base, the J end by 5 bases, with 7 bases between. Germline values: CDR1 SQVTM, CDR2 ANQGSEA. The CDR3 is 12 amino acids. For the CDR3, the DNA is TGCAGCGTTGAAGGTGCGGGAGATACGCAGTATTTT. Translating it yields CSVEGAGDTQYF.

This clonotype was detected ten times or more. The chain joins TRBV7-3 to TRBJ1-6; no reliable D call. The CDR3 sequence is 13 residues long. The V gene lost 2 bases and the J gene lost 7 bases, with 6 bases spanning the gap. Germline V gene lookup returns CDR1 SGHTA and CDR2 FQGTGA. This CDR3 is CASSLDWNSPLHF. CDR3 coding DNA: TGTGCCAGCAGCTTAGATTGGAATTCACCCCTCCACTTT.

This clonotype appeared many times. The chain is built from TRBV28 and TRBJ2-6, with D perhaps TRBD1 (5 bases). This CDR3 has 17 residues. Germline assignment: CDR1 MDHEN and CDR2 SYDVKM. V was cut by 2 bases and J by 0 bases, with 11 bases left in between. CDR3 in amino acids: CASSLGHLTSGANVLTF. CDR3 sequence (DNA): TGTGCCAGCAGTTTAGGACACCTAACCTCTGGGGCCAACGTCCTGACTTTC.

The table lists this clonotype with many counts. At one of its ends the junction is not consistent with the germline gene, which may arise from a read error. The chain is built from TRBV5-1 and TRBJ2-5; no reliable D call. CDR1 is SGHRS, CDR2 YFSETQ, per germline. The CDR3 spans 11 residues. CDR3 protein: CTSSLEETQYF. CDR3 nucleotide sequence: TGCACCAGCAGCTTGGAAGAGACCCAGTACTTC.